The entry below describes one TCR beta chain. The antigen remains unidentified. V dropped 7 bases and J dropped 4; count of bases not matched to a gene: 11. The CDR3 runs to 15 residues. The sample originates from a study of CD8+CD57+ T cells in acquired aplastic anemia. Study in general: Each DNA sample taken from sorted CD4+ and CD8+ cells came to approximately 3.3 ug on average. Study-level results: Overlap between patients and controls comprised some 31 CD8+ CDR3 sequences. Patients and healthy controls showed no significant CD8+ Simpson's diversity difference.

Genomic DNA was employed as the template in profiling TCR beta VDJ and CDR3. TCRdb analysed the reads with MiXCR anew, one entry per CDR3 protein. The sample shows 300,000 or so distinct CDR3 sequences, 55% to 60% of them seen only once. This TCR came from a human donor with severe aplastic anemia or a healthy control (not recorded which). Sequenced input: sorted CD4+, CD8+, or CD8+CD57+ T cells (not recorded which) from PBMCs. This chain connects TRBV12-3 or TRBV12-4 to TRBJ2-5; TRBD2 agrees at 8 bases. The CDR3 DNA is TGTGCCAGCACCCAGGTACGGGGGGGCTCAGAGACCCAGTACTTC. It specifies CASTQVRGGSETQYF.